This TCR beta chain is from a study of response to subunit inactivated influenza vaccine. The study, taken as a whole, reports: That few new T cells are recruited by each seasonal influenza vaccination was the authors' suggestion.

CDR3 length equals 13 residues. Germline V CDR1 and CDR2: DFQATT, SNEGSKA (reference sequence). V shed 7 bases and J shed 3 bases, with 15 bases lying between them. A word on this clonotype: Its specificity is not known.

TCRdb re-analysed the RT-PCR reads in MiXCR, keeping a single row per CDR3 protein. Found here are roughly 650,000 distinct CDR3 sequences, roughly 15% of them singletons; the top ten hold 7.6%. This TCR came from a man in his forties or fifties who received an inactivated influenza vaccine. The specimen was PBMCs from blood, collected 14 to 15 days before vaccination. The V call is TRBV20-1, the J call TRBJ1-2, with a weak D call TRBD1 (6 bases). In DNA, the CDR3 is TGCAGTGTGGGTGGGGGCGCCGACTATGGCTACACCTTC. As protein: CSVGGGADYGYTF.